A selection of T cell receptor beta chains follows, all from one sample in a study of identifying expanded T cells in peripheral blood. Method: immunoSEQ multiplex PCR; TCRdb's copy keeps in-frame clones and lacks some. Altogether about 97,000 clones are present, around 88% being singletons, with the ten largest covering 17%. Source material: blood. The receptors stem from a person between 18 and 70 years old in good health. The CDR3 runs from the conserved cysteine through the conserved F or W. A D gene is named only where the DNA matches it firmly. Size values are once, few and many counts, or a class for expanded clones, and some rows have none.

d_gene: NA; abundance: NA; j_gene: TRBJ2-7; v_gene: TRBV19; CDR3aa: CASSMGAGYYEQYF; CDR3nt: TGTGCCAGTAGTATGGGGGCGGGATACTACGAGCAGTACTTC
d_gene: NA; abundance: NA; j_gene: TRBJ1-2; v_gene: TRBV6-1; CDR3aa: CASSDRRAGGYTF; CDR3nt: TGTGCCAGCAGTGACCGCAGGGCTGGTGGCTACACCTTC
d_gene: NA; abundance: NA; j_gene: TRBJ1-2; v_gene: TRBV7-2; CDR3aa: CASSGPRGLGYGYTF; CDR3nt: TGTGCCAGCAGCGGCCCACGCGGTCTCGGCTATGGCTACACCTTC
d_gene: NA; abundance: NA; j_gene: TRBJ2-7; v_gene: TRBV27; CDR3aa: CASSVPGSVQYF; CDR3nt: TGTGCCAGCAGCGTCCCCGGTAGCGTACAGTACTTC
d_gene: NA; abundance: once; j_gene: TRBJ1-1; v_gene: TRBV4-1; CDR3aa: CASSQDRKDPWNTEAFF; CDR3nt: TGCGCCAGCAGCCAAGACAGAAAGGACCCGTGGAACACTGAAGCTTTCTTT
d_gene: NA; abundance: few; j_gene: TRBJ2-7; v_gene: TRBV10-3; CDR3aa: CATNKGTATYEQYF; CDR3nt: TGTGCCACCAACAAAGGGACCGCTACCTACGAGCAGTACTTC
d_gene: TRBD1; abundance: few; j_gene: TRBJ1-6; v_gene: TRBV7-2; CDR3aa: CASSLQGSGDSPLHF; CDR3nt: TGTGCCAGCAGCCTACAGGGGAGTGGGGATTCACCCCTCCACTTT
d_gene: NA; abundance: NA; j_gene: TRBJ1-2; v_gene: TRBV4-1; CDR3aa: CASSQDTSGQRQHYGYTF; CDR3nt: NA
d_gene: NA; abundance: NA; j_gene: TRBJ1-1; v_gene: TRBV6-5; CDR3aa: CASSYDGEAFF; CDR3nt: TGTGCCAGCAGTTACGACGGTGAAGCTTTCTTT
d_gene: NA; abundance: NA; j_gene: TRBJ2-2; v_gene: TRBV4-3; CDR3aa: CASSLTNTGELFF; CDR3nt: TGCGCCAGCAGCCTAACTAACACCGGGGAGCTGTTTTTT
d_gene: NA; abundance: NA; j_gene: TRBJ2-1; v_gene: TRBV9; CDR3aa: CASSPGGRTYYNEQFF; CDR3nt: TGTGCCAGCAGCCCCGGGGGACGGACCTACTACAATGAGCAGTTCTTC
d_gene: TRBD2; abundance: NA; j_gene: TRBJ2-3; v_gene: TRBV7-9; CDR3aa: CASSQLAGHPTDTQYF; CDR3nt: TGTGCCAGCAGCCAACTAGCGGGGCACCCCACAGATACGCAGTATTTT
d_gene: NA; abundance: NA; j_gene: TRBJ2-1; v_gene: TRBV5-4; CDR3aa: CASGAGEQFF; CDR3nt: TGTGCCAGTGGGGCAGGCGAGCAGTTCTTC
d_gene: NA; abundance: NA; j_gene: TRBJ2-3; v_gene: TRBV6-5; CDR3aa: CASSYVLGDTQYF; CDR3nt: TGTGCCAGCAGTTACGTACTAGGAGATACGCAGTATTTT
d_gene: TRBD1; abundance: once; j_gene: TRBJ2-5; v_gene: TRBV19; CDR3aa: CASSLQGIQETQYF; CDR3nt: TGTGCCAGTAGTCTACAGGGGATCCAAGAGACCCAGTACTTC
d_gene: NA; abundance: NA; j_gene: TRBJ2-3; v_gene: TRBV7-8; CDR3aa: CASGTATDTQYF; CDR3nt: TGTGCCAGCGGGACGGCAACAGATACGCAGTATTTT
d_gene: TRBD2; abundance: NA; j_gene: TRBJ2-3; v_gene: TRBV10-3; CDR3aa: CAISGLAGMSTDTQYF; CDR3nt: TGTGCCATCAGTGGACTAGCGGGGATGAGCACAGATACGCAGTATTTT
d_gene: NA; abundance: NA; j_gene: TRBJ2-7; v_gene: TRBV6-5; CDR3aa: CASSYSGTYEQYF; CDR3nt: TGTGCCAGCAGTTACTCGGGAACCTACGAGCAGTACTTC
d_gene: TRBD1; abundance: NA; j_gene: TRBJ2-7; v_gene: TRBV7-2; CDR3aa: CASSFTGGSYEQYF; CDR3nt: TGTGCCAGCAGCTTCACAGGGGGTTCCTACGAGCAGTACTTC
d_gene: NA; abundance: NA; j_gene: TRBJ1-6; v_gene: TRBV2; CDR3aa: CASSPDGGNFPPLHF; CDR3nt: TGTGCCAGCAGCCCTGACGGGGGGAATTTCCCACCCCTCCACTTT
d_gene: NA; abundance: NA; j_gene: TRBJ2-1; v_gene: TRBV7-6; CDR3aa: CASSLAVWQDHSYNEQFF; CDR3nt: TGTGCCAGCAGCTTAGCGGTGTGGCAGGACCACTCCTACAATGAGCAGTTCTTC
d_gene: NA; abundance: NA; j_gene: TRBJ1-5; v_gene: TRBV2; CDR3aa: CASRQLGNQPQHF; CDR3nt: TGTGCCAGCAGACAGTTGGGGAATCAGCCCCAGCATTTT
d_gene: NA; abundance: NA; j_gene: TRBJ2-7; v_gene: TRBV28; CDR3aa: CASSWGDYNVLSYEQYF; CDR3nt: TGTGCCAGCAGTTGGGGTGATTATAACGTGCTCTCCTACGAGCAGTACTTC
d_gene: NA; abundance: NA; j_gene: TRBJ1-2; v_gene: TRBV5-5; CDR3aa: CASSLAPGQGYGYTF; CDR3nt: TGTGCCAGCAGCTTGGCCCCGGGGCAGGGGTATGGCTACACCTTC
d_gene: NA; abundance: NA; j_gene: TRBJ1-1; v_gene: TRBV7-9; CDR3aa: CASSLALLALGGGTEAFF; CDR3nt: TGTGCCAGCAGCTTAGCGCTACTCGCCCTTGGGGGTGGCACTGAAGCTTTCTTT
d_gene: NA; abundance: NA; j_gene: TRBJ2-2; v_gene: TRBV19; CDR3aa: CGTGTGELFF; CDR3nt: TGTGGCACAGGCACCGGGGAGCTGTTTTTT
d_gene: TRBD1; abundance: once; j_gene: TRBJ1-4; v_gene: TRBV4-1; CDR3aa: CASSHGDRVNEKLFF; CDR3nt: TGCGCCAGCAGCCATGGGGACAGGGTCAATGAAAAACTGTTTTTT
d_gene: NA; abundance: NA; j_gene: TRBJ2-7; v_gene: TRBV4-3; CDR3aa: CASSQAWTDSYEQYF; CDR3nt: TGCGCCAGCAGCCAAGCGTGGACGGACTCCTACGAGCAGTACTTC
d_gene: TRBD2; abundance: once; j_gene: TRBJ2-1; v_gene: TRBV19; CDR3aa: CASTLAGDYNEQFF; CDR3nt: TGTGCCAGCACCCTAGCGGGGGACTACAATGAGCAGTTCTTC
d_gene: TRBD1; abundance: NA; j_gene: TRBJ2-7; v_gene: TRBV5-4; CDR3aa: CASSPTTGGGGRMVYEQYF; CDR3nt: TGTGCCAGCAGCCCTACTACAGGGGGCGGGGGTCGGATGGTCTACGAGCAGTACTTC
d_gene: TRBD1; abundance: NA; j_gene: TRBJ2-7; v_gene: TRBV10-3; CDR3aa: CAISLTGYYEQYF; CDR3nt: TGTGCCATCAGTCTGACAGGGTACTACGAGCAGTACTTC
d_gene: NA; abundance: NA; j_gene: TRBJ2-2; v_gene: TRBV11-2; CDR3aa: CASSLEGGELFF; CDR3nt: TGTGCCAGCAGCTTGGAGGGCGGGGAGCTGTTTTTT
d_gene: NA; abundance: few; j_gene: TRBJ1-5; v_gene: TRBV10-2; CDR3aa: CASDSTGISNQPQHF; CDR3nt: TGCGCCAGCGATTCGACGGGGATTAGCAATCAGCCCCAGCATTTT
d_gene: TRBD1; abundance: NA; j_gene: TRBJ1-5; v_gene: TRBV13; CDR3aa: CASSLGPTGQGDRQPQHF; CDR3nt: TGTGCCAGCAGCTTAGGACCAACGGGACAGGGGGATCGTCAGCCCCAGCATTTT
d_gene: TRBD2; abundance: NA; j_gene: TRBJ2-1; v_gene: TRBV4-2; CDR3aa: CASSLGLAGGPGFDEQFF; CDR3nt: TGTGCCAGCAGCCTGGGACTAGCGGGGGGGCCTGGGTTTGATGAGCAGTTCTTC
d_gene: NA; abundance: NA; j_gene: TRBJ2-1; v_gene: TRBV7-9; CDR3aa: CASSFGQISYNEQFF; CDR3nt: TGTGCCAGCAGCTTCGGGCAAATCTCCTACAATGAGCAGTTCTTC
d_gene: NA; abundance: once; j_gene: TRBJ2-5; v_gene: TRBV9; CDR3aa: CASSRGGEETQYF; CDR3nt: TGTGCCAGCAGCAGAGGGGGGGAGGAGACCCAGTACTTC